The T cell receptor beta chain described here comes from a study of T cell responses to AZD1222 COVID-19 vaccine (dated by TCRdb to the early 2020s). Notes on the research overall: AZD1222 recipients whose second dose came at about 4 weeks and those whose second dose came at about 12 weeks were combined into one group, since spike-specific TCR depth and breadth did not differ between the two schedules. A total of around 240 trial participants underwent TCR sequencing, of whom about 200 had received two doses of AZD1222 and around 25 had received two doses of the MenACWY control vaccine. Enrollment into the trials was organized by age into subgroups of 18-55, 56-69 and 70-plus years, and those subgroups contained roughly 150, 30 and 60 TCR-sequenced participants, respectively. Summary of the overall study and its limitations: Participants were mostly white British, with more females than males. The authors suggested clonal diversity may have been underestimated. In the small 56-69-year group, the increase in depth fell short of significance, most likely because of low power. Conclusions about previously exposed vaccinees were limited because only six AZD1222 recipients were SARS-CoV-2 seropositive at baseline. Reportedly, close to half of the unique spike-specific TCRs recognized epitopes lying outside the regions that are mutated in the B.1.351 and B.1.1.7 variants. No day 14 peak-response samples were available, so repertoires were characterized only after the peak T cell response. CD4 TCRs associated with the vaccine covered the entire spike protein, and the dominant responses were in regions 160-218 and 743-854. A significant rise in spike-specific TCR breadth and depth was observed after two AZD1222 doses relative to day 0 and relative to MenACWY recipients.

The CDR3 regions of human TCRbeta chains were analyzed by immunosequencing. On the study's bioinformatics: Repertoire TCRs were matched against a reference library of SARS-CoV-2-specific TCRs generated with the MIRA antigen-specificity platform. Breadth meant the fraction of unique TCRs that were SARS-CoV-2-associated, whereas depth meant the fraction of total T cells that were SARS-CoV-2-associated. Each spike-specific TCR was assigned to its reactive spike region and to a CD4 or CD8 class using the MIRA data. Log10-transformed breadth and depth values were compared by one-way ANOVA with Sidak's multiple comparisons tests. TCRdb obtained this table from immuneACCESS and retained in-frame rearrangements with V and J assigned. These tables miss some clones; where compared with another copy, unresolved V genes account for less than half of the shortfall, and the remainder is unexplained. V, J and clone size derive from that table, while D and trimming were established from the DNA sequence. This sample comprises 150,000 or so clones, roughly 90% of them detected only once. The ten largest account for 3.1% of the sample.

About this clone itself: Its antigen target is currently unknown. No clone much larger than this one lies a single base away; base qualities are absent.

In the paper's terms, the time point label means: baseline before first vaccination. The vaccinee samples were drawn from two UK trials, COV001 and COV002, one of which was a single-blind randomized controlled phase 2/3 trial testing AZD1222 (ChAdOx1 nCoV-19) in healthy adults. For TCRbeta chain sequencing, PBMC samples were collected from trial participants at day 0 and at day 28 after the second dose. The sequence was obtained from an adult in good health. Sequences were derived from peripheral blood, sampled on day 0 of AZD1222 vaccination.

CDR3 loop: CASSEQGNYGYTF. The nucleotides read TGTGCCAGCAGTGAGCAGGGCAACTATGGCTACACCTTC. The sequence is built from TRBV25-1 and TRBJ1-2; the D segment could be TRBD1, given 5 matching bases. Trimming costs V 3 bases and J 2 bases, and their ends lie 7 bases apart. CDR1 and CDR2 (MGHDK, SYGVNS) derive from the germline V gene. Including the terminal cysteine and phenylalanine, the CDR3 comprises 13 residues. The CDR3 DNA has 39 bases and is translated from base 1.